This T cell receptor (beta chain) was documented in a study of CD8 T cells in ankylosing spondylitis. TCRdb fed the 5' RACE reads into MiXCR, producing one record per CDR3 protein. The sample has about 130,000 distinct CDR3 sequences, over 6.5% seen once. General study points: CD8+ by phenotype, disease-linked clones were relatively rare in peripheral blood.

This clonotype has at least ten counts. Its antigen is unidentified. The CDR3 has 12 residues. V was clipped by 7 bases and J by 8 bases, with 12 bases between them. Germline loops: CDR1 DFQATT, CDR2 SNEGSKA (reference sequence). The clonotype originates from a male donor with ankylosing spondylitis or in good health (not recorded which). The sequencing sample was made of blood, either unsorted or a sorted T cell fraction (not recorded which). The V gene is TRBV20-1, the J gene TRBJ1-6, with D uncertain. This CDR3 is CSVWADYSPLHF. Here the CDR3 DNA reads TGCAGTGTATGGGCAGATTATTCACCCCTCCACTTT.